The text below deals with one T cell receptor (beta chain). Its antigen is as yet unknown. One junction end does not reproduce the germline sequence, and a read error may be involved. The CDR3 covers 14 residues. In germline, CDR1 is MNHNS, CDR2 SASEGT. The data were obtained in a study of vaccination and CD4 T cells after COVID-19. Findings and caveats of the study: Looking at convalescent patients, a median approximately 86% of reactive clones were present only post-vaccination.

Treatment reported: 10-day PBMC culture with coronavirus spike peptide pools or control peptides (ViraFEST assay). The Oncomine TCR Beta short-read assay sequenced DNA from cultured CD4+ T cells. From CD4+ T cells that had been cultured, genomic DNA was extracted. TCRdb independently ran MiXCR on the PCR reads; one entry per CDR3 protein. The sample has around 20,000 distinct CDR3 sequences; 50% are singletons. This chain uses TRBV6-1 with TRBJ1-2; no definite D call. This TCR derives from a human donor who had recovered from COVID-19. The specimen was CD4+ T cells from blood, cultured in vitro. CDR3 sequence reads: CAGSKGRSNYGYTF. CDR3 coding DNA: TGTGCCGGCAGTAAAGGACGGAGTAACTATGGCTACACCTTC.